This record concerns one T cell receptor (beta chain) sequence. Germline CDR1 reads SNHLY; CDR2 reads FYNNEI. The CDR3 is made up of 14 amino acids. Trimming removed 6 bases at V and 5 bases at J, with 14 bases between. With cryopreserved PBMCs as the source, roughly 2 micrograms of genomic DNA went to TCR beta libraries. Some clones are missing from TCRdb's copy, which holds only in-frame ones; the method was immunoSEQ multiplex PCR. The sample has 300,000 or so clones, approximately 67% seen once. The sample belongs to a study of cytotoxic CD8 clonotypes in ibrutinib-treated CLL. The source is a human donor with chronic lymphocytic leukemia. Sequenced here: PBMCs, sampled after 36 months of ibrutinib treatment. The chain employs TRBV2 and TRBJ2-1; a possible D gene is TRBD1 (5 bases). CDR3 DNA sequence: TGTGCCAGCAGCGACGTCAGGGCGGACAATGAGCAGTTCTTC. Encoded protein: CASSDVRADNEQFF.